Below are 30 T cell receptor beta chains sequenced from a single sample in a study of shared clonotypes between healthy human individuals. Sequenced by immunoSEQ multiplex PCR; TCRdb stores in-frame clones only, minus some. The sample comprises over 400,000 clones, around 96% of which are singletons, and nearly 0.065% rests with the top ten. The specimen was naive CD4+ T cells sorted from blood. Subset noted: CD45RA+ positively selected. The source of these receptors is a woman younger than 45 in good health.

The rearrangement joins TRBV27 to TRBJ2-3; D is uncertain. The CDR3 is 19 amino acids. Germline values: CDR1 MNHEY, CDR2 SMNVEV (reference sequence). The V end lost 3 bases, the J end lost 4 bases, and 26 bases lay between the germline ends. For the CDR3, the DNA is TGTGCCAGCAGTTTTGCCTCCCTCACCTCGCTAGGGATCTCAGATACGCAGTATTTT. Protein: CASSFASLTSLGISDTQYF.

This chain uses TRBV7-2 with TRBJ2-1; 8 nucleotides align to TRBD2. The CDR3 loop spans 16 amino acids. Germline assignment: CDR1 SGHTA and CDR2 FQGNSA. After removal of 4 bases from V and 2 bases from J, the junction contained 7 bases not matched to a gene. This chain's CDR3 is CASSSGAGATYNEQFF. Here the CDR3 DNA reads TGTGCCAGCAGCTCCGGAGCGGGAGCGACCTACAATGAGCAGTTCTTC.

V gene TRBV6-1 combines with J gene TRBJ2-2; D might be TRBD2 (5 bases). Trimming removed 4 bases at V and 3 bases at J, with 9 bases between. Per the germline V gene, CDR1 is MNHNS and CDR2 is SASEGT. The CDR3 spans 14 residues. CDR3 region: CASSGRIDTGELFF. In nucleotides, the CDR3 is TGTGCCAGCAGTGGGAGGATCGACACCGGGGAGCTGTTTTTT.

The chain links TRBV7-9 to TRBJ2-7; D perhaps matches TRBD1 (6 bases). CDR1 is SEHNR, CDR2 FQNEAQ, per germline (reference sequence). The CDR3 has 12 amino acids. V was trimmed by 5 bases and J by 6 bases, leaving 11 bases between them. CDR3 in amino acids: CASSPRTAEQYF. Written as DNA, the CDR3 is TGTGCCAGCAGCCCCCGGACAGCCGAGCAGTACTTC.

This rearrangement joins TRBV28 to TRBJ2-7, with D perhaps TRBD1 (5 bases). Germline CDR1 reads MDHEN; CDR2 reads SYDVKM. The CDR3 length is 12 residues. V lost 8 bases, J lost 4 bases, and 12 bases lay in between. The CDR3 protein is CASQGGRYEQYF. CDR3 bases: TGTGCCAGCCAGGGTGGCAGGTACGAGCAGTACTTC. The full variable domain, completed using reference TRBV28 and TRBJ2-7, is DVKVTQSSRYLVKRTGEKVFLECVQDMDHENMFWYRQDPGLGLRLIYFSYDVKMKEKGDIPEGYSVSREKKERFSLILESASTNQTSMYLCASQGGRYEQYFGPGTRLTVT.

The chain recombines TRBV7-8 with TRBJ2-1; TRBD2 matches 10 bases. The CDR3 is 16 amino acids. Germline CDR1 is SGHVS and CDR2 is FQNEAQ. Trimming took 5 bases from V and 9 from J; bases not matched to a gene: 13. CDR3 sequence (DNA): TGTGCCAGCAGCGGCAGGCGGCTAGCGGGAGCTAGTGAGCAGTTCTTC. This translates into CASSGRRLAGASEQFF.

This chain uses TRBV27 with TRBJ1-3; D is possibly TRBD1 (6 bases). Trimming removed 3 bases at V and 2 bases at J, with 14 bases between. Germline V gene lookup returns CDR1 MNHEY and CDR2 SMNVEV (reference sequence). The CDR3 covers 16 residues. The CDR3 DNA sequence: TGTGCCAGCAGTTTCTTAACAGGGACACCTGGAAACACCATATATTTT. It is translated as CASSFLTGTPGNTIYF.

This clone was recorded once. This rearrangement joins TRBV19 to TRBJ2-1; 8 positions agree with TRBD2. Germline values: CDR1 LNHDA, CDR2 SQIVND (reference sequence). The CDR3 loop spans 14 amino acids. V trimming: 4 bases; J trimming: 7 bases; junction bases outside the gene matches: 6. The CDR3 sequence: CASSRSGSGNEQFF. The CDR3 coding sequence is TGTGCCAGTAGTAGAAGCGGGAGTGGTAATGAGCAGTTCTTC.

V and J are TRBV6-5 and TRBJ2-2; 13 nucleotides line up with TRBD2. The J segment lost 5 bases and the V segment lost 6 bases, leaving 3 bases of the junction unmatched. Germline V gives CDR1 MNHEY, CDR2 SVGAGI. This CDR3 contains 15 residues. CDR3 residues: CASSQGLAGTGELFF. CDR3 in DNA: TGTGCCAGCAGCCAGGGACTAGCGGGAACCGGGGAGCTGTTTTTT.

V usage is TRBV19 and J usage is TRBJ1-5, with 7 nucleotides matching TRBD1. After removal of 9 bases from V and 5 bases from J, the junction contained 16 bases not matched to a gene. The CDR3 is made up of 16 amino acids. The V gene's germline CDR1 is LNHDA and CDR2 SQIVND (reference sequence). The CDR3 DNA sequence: TGTGCCAGCAAGACTTCTACAGGGGATGCCCATCAGCCCCAGCATTTT. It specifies CASKTSTGDAHQPQHF.

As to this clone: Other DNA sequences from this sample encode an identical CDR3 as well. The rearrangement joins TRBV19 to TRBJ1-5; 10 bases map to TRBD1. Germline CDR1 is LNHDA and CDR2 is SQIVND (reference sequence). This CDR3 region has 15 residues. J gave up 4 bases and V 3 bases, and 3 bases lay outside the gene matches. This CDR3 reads CASSIDRGRNQPQHF. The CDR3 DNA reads TGTGCCAGTAGTATTGACAGGGGGCGAAATCAGCCCCAGCATTTT.

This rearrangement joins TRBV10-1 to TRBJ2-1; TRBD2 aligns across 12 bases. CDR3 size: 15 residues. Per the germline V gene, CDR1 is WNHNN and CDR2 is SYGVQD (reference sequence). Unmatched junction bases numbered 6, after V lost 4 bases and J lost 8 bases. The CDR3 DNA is TGCGCCAGCAGTGGCTGGTCTAGCGGGAGGGATGAGCAGTTCTTC. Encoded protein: CASSGWSSGRDEQFF.

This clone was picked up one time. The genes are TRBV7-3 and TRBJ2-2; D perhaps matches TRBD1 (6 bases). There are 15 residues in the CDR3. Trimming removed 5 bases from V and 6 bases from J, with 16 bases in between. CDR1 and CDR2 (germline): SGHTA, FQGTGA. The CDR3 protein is CASSQDSLRPGELFF. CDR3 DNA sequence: TGTGCCAGCAGCCAGGACAGTCTGCGACCCGGGGAGCTGTTTTTT.

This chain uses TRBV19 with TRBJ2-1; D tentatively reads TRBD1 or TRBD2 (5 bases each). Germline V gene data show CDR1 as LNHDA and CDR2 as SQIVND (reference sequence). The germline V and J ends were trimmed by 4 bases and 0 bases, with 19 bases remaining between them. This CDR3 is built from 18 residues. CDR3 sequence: CASSKVGPHSSSYNEQFF. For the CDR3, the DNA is TGTGCCAGTAGTAAAGTGGGACCTCACTCGAGCTCCTACAATGAGCAGTTCTTC. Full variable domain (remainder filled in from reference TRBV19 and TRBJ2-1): DGGITQSPKYLFRKEGQNVTLSCEQNLNHDAMYWYRQDPGQGLRLIYYSQIVNDFQKGDIAEGYSVSREKKESFPLTVTSAQKNPTAFYLCASSKVGPHSSSYNEQFFGPGTRLTVL.

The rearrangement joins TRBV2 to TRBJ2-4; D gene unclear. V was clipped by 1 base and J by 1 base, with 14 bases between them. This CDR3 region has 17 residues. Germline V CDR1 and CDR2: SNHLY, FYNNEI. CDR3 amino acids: CASSEGSILGAKNIQYF. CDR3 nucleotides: TGTGCCAGCAGTGAAGGCTCGATCCTGGGGGCCAAAAACATTCAGTACTTC.

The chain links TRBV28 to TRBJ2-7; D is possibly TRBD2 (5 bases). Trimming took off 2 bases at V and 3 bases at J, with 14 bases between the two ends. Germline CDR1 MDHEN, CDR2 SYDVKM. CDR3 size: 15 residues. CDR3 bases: TGTGCCAGCAGTTTAGCCGGAGCCGGGGACTACGAGCAGTACTTC. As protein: CASSLAGAGDYEQYF.

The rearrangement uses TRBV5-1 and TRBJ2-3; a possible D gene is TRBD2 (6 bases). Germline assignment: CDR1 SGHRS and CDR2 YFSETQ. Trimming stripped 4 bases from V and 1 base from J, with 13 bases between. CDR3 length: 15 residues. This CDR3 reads CASSPGGAGTDTQYF. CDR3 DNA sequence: TGCGCCAGCAGCCCCGGGGGAGCAGGCACAGATACGCAGTATTTT.

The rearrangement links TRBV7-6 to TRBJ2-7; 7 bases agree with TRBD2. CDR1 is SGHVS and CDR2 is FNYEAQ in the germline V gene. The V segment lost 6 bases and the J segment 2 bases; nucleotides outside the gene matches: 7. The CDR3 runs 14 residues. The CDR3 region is CASSSSGTTYEQYF. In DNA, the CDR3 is TGTGCCAGCAGTTCCTCCGGGACTACCTACGAGCAGTACTTC. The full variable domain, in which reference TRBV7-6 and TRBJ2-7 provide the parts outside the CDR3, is GAGVSQSPRYKVTKRGQDVALRCDPISGHVSLYWYRQALGQGPEFLTYFNYEAQQDKSGLPNDRFSAERPEGSISTLTIQRTEQRDSAMYRCASSSSGTTYEQYFGPGTRLTVT.

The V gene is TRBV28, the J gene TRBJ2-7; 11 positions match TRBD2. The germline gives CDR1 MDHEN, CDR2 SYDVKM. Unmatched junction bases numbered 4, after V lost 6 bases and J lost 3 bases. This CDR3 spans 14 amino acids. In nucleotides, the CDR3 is TGTGCCAGCAGCTCAGGGACTAGCGGCTACGAGCAGTACTTC. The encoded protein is CASSSGTSGYEQYF.

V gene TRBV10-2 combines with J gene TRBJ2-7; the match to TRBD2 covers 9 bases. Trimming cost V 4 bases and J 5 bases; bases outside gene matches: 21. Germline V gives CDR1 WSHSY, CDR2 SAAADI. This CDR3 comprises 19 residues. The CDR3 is CASSGLPTGGRASSNEQYF. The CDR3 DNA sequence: TGCGCCAGCAGTGGGCTCCCGACGGGCGGGAGGGCCTCATCCAACGAGCAGTACTTC.

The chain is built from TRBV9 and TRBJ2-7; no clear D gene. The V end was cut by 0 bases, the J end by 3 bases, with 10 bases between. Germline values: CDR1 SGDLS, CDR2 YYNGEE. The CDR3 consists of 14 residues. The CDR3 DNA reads TGTGCCAGCAGCGTAGGAAGCTTAGGCTACGAGCAGTACTTC. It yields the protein CASSVGSLGYEQYF.

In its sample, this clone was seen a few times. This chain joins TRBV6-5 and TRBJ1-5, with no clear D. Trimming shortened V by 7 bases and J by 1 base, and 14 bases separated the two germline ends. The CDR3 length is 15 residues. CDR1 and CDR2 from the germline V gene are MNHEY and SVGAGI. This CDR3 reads CASIREASSNQPQHF. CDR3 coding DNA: TGTGCCAGCATTCGGGAGGCGAGCAGCAATCAGCCCCAGCATTTT.

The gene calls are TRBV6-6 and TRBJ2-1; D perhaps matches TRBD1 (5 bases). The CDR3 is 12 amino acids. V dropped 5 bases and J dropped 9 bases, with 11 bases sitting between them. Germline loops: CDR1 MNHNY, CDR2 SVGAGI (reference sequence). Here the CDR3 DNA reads TGTGCCAGCAGTCGCCAGGGCGGTGAGCAGTTCTTC. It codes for CASSRQGGEQFF.

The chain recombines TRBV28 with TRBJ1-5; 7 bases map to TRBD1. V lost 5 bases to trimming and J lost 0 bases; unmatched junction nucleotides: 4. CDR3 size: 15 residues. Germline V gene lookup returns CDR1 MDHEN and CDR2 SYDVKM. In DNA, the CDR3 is TGTGCCAGCAGTCCCGGGACAGATAGCAATCAGCCCCAGCATTTT. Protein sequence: CASSPGTDSNQPQHF.

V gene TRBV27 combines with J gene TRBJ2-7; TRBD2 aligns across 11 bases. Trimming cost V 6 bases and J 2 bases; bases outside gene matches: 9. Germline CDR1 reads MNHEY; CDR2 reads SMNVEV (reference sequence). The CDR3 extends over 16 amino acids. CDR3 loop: CASSASLAGGPYEQYF. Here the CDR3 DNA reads TGTGCCAGCAGCGCATCGCTAGCGGGAGGACCCTACGAGCAGTACTTC.

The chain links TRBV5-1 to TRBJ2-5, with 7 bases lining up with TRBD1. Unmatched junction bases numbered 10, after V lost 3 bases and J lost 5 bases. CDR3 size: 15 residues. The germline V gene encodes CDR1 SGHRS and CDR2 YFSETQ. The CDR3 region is CASSWQTGLPETQYF. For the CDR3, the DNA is TGCGCCAGCAGCTGGCAGACAGGGCTTCCGGAGACCCAGTACTTC.

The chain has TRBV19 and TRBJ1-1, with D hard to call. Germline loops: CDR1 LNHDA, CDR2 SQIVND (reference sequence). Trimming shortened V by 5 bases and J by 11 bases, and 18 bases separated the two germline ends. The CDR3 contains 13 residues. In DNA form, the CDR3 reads TGTGCCAGTAGTCCTGGGCCCGCTACGGATGCTTTCTTT. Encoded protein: CASSPGPATDAFF. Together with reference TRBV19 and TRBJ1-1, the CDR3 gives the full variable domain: DGGITQSPKYLFRKEGQNVTLSCEQNLNHDAMYWYRQDPGQGLRLIYYSQIVNDFQKGDIAEGYSVSREKKESFPLTVTSAQKNPTAFYLCASSPGPATDAFFGQGTRLTVV.

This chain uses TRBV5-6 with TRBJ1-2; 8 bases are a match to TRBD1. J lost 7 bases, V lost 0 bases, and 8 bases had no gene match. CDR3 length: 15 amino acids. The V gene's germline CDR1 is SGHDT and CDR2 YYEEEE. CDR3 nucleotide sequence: TGTGCCAGCAGCTTGGGACAGGGGCGAAATAGTGGCTACACCTTC. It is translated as CASSLGQGRNSGYTF.

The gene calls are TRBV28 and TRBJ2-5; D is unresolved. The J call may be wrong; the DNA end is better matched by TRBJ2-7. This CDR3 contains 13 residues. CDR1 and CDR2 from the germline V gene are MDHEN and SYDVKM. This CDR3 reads CASSAGNPVEQYF. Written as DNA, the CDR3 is TGTGCCAGCAGCGCCGGAAACCCAGTCGAGCAGTACTTC.

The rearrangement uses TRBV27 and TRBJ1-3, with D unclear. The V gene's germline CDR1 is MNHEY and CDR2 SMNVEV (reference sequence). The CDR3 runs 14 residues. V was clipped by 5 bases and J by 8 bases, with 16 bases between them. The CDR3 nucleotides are TGTGCCAGCAGTCCTAGATTAGCGTGGGACACCATATATTTT. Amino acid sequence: CASSPRLAWDTIYF.